The 10 T cell receptor beta chains below were found in one sample sequenced in a study of blood T cell repertoires in COVID-19. Method: immunoSEQ multiplex PCR; TCRdb's copy keeps in-frame clones and lacks some. The sample holds about 77,000 clones, 80% seen once. Sequenced sample: peripheral blood. The origin of the receptors is a woman aged 70-85 years with acute or convalescent COVID-19.

The rearrangement joins TRBV2 to TRBJ2-7; D not resolved. CDR1 SNHLY and CDR2 FYNNEI come from the germline V gene. Between the trimmed V and J ends, which lost 8 bases and 4 bases, there was a span of 9 bases. The CDR3 runs 11 residues. CDR3 amino acids: CASQTSYEQYF. The CDR3 bases are TGTGCCAGCCAGACTTCGTACGAGCAGTACTTC.

The rearrangement joins TRBV6-5 to TRBJ1-2; 9 nucleotides align to TRBD1. The CDR3 is made up of 15 amino acids. Germline V gene lookup returns CDR1 MNHEY and CDR2 SVGAGI. V lost 6 bases to trimming and J lost 1 base; unmatched junction nucleotides: 6. As DNA, the CDR3 is TGTGCCAGCAGCAGCGACAGGGGGAATAACTATGGCTACACCTTC. Its protein is CASSSDRGNNYGYTF.

This chain links TRBV27 with TRBJ1-1; TRBD1 matches at 10 bases. In germline, CDR1 is MNHEY, CDR2 SMNVEV (reference sequence). This CDR3 comprises 15 residues. Losses at the gene ends were 3 bases for V and 7 bases for J; bases not matched to a gene: 8. The CDR3 coding sequence is TGTGCCAGCAGTTTTTCCGAGACAGGGGGCTTTGAAGCTTTCTTT. Amino acids: CASSFSETGGFEAFF.

The rearrangement uses TRBV18 and TRBJ2-3; D is unclear. Looked up from germline, CDR1 is KGHSH and CDR2 is LQKENI. The CDR3 sequence is 15 residues long. Trimming stripped 2 bases from V and 5 bases from J, with 14 bases between. The chain's CDR3 is CASSPIASEQDTQYF. DNA of the CDR3: TGTGCCAGCTCACCAATTGCGTCGGAGCAAGATACGCAGTATTTT.

V and J are TRBV5-8 and TRBJ1-2; 11 bases are shared with TRBD1. This CDR3 is 15 amino acids long. V dropped 3 bases and J dropped 6; count of bases not matched to a gene: 7. The germline CDR1 and CDR2 sequences are SGHTS and YDEGEE. CDR3 nucleotides: TGTGCCAGCAGCTCTTCCGGACAGGGGGCCCATGGCTACACCTTC. This codes for CASSSSGQGAHGYTF.

The V call is TRBV5-8, the J call TRBJ1-2, with TRBD1 identical over 9 bases. Germline V gene sequence: CDR1 SGHTS, CDR2 YDEGEE. The J segment lost 7 bases and the V segment lost 0 bases, leaving 4 bases of the junction unmatched. This CDR3 is 14 amino acids long. CDR3: CASSLVGQGFGYTF. The CDR3 DNA reads TGTGCCAGCAGCTTGGTGGGACAGGGCTTTGGCTACACCTTC.

This chain connects TRBV6-5 to TRBJ1-1, with 7 bases aligning to TRBD1. The CDR3 has 14 amino acids. Germline lookup yields CDR1 MNHEY and CDR2 SVGAGI. Trimming removed 6 bases from V and 5 bases from J; junction bases left unmatched: 9. CDR3 amino acids: CASSPTRGETEAFF. DNA for the CDR3: TGTGCCAGCAGCCCAACCAGGGGGGAGACTGAAGCTTTCTTT.

This sequence joins TRBV6-2 or TRBV6-3 and TRBJ1-2; a possible D gene is TRBD1 (6 bases). Trimming took 0 bases from V and 2 from J, leaving 10 bases between them. In germline, CDR1 is MNHEY, CDR2 SVGEGT. This CDR3 comprises 15 residues. The CDR3 loop is CASSYSGQRNYGYTF. Here the CDR3 DNA reads TGTGCCAGCAGTTACTCGGGACAAAGGAACTATGGCTACACCTTC.

V is TRBV7-2 and J is TRBJ1-4; 7 nucleotides agree with TRBD1. Germline V gene sequence: CDR1 SGHTA, CDR2 FQGNSA. V shed 1 base and J 4 bases; nucleotides not matched to a gene: 3. This CDR3 is 15 amino acids long. CDR3 sequence: CASSLGRGVNEKLFF. The CDR3 nucleotides are TGTGCCAGCAGCTTAGGCAGGGGGGTTAATGAAAAACTGTTTTTT. The variable domain in full, completed from reference TRBV7-2 and TRBJ1-4, reads GAGVSQSPSNKVTEKGKDVELRCDPISGHTALYWYRQSLGQGLEFLIYFQGNSAPDKSGLPSDRFSAERTGGSVSTLTIQRTQQEDSAVYLCASSLGRGVNEKLFFGSGTQLSVL.

This chain links TRBV19 with TRBJ1-3, with 7 bases fitting TRBD1. Germline-derived CDR1 and CDR2 are LNHDA and SQIVND (reference sequence). The CDR3 contains 14 residues. Trimming removed 5 bases from V and 2 bases from J; junction bases left unmatched: 3. CDR3 sequence: CASSYTGAGNTIYF. Written as DNA, the CDR3 is TGTGCCAGTAGTTACACAGGGGCTGGAAACACCATATATTTT. The entire variable domain, with the rest obtained from reference TRBV19 and TRBJ1-3, is as follows: DGGITQSPKYLFRKEGQNVTLSCEQNLNHDAMYWYRQDPGQGLRLIYYSQIVNDFQKGDIAEGYSVSREKKESFPLTVTSAQKNPTAFYLCASSYTGAGNTIYFGEGSWLTVV.